This is a list of T cell receptor beta chains from one sample in a study of blood T cell repertoires in COVID-19. Method: immunoSEQ multiplex PCR; TCRdb's copy keeps in-frame clones and lacks some. The profile covers 50,000 or so clones, with 80% to 90% appearing a single time and about 3% taken by the ten largest. Specimen: peripheral blood. The source is a man aged 45-60 years with acute or convalescent COVID-19. Both conserved end residues are part of each CDR3. The order of the fields is V gene, clone size, J gene, D gene, CDR3 protein, CDR3 DNA. The D gene is left open where the match is weak. Rows give clone size only sometimes, using once, few, many, or a class for an expanded clone.

TRBV10-3	NA	TRBJ2-5	NA	CAISDRGETQYF	TGTGCCATCAGCGACCGGGGGGAGACCCAGTACTTC
TRBV6-5	NA	TRBJ1-5	NA	CASSPAWGDQPQHF	TGTGCCAGCAGCCCAGCGTGGGGAGATCAGCCCCAGCATTTT
TRBV5-1	few	TRBJ1-1	NA	CASSQQGQNTEAFF	TGCGCCAGCAGCCAGCAGGGACAGAACACTGAAGCTTTCTTT
TRBV6-5	NA	TRBJ1-1	NA	CASSLGGANTEAFF	TGTGCCAGCAGTTTAGGAGGGGCCAACACTGAAGCTTTCTTT
TRBV28	NA	TRBJ2-7	TRBD2	CASSFGLAGNYEQYF	TGTGCCAGCAGTTTCGGACTAGCGGGCAACTACGAGCAGTACTTC
TRBV5-4	NA	TRBJ2-2	TRBD1	CASSLDRAGELFF	TGTGCCAGCAGCCTAGACAGGGCTGGGGAGCTGTTTTTT
TRBV29-1	NA	TRBJ1-4	TRBD1	CSVLIQGHWEKLFF	TGCAGCGTTCTCATACAGGGGCACTGGGAAAAACTGTTTTTT
TRBV27	once	TRBJ2-7	NA	CASSLSGSSYEQYF	TGTGCCAGCAGTCTTTCGGGTTCCTCCTACGAGCAGTACTTC
TRBV4-1	few	TRBJ2-7	TRBD1	CASSPRQGATYEQYF	TGCGCCAGCAGCCCGAGACAGGGGGCCACCTACGAGCAGTACTTC
TRBV12-5	NA	TRBJ2-2	TRBD1	CASGRQGASTGELFF	TGTGCTAGTGGGCGTCAGGGGGCGAGCACCGGGGAGCTGTTTTTT
TRBV15	NA	TRBJ2-2	NA	CATSRDLGSTGELFF	TGTGCCACCAGCAGAGATCTTGGCAGCACCGGGGAGCTGTTTTTT
TRBV28	NA	TRBJ2-7	NA	CASSLMGGAASPYEQYF	TGTGCCAGCAGTTTAATGGGGGGGGCGGCTAGTCCCTACGAGCAGTACTTC
TRBV3-1/TRBV3-2	NA	TRBJ2-3	TRBD2	CASSPGLATDTQYF	TGTGCCAGCAGCCCGGGACTAGCGACAGATACGCAGTATTTT
TRBV7-3	once	TRBJ2-5	NA	CASSPGAGETQYF	TGTGCCAGCAGCCCAGGGGCCGGGGAGACCCAGTACTTC
TRBV11-3	NA	TRBJ1-6	TRBD1	CASSRDRGPLHF	TGTGCCAGCAGCCGAGACAGGGGACCTCTCCACTTT
TRBV11-2	NA	TRBJ2-4	TRBD2	CASSPRLAGDSIQYF	TGTGCCAGCAGCCCTCGACTAGCGGGAGACAGCATTCAGTACTTC
TRBV14	NA	TRBJ2-5	TRBD2	CASSQDDGEGETQYF	TGTGCCAGCAGCCAAGATGACGGGGAGGGGGAGACCCAGTACTTC
TRBV4-2	NA	TRBJ2-1	TRBD2	CASRPSGSYNEQFF	TGTGCCAGCAGACCTAGCGGGAGCTACAATGAGCAGTTCTTC
TRBV4-1	NA	TRBJ2-4	TRBD2	CASSQDSLAVLGKNIQYF	TGCGCCAGCAGCCAAGATAGTCTAGCGGTCCTAGGCAAAAACATTCAGTACTTC
TRBV2	once	TRBJ2-1	TRBD2	CASSEGGRALNEQFF	TGTGCCAGCAGTGAGGGCGGGAGGGCGTTGAATGAGCAGTTCTTC
TRBV18	once	TRBJ1-1	NA	CASSPRRDTVGDTEAFF	TGTGCCAGCTCACCACGCCGGGACACCGTAGGGGACACTGAAGCTTTCTTT
TRBV30	NA	TRBJ1-1	NA	CAWSPSTSGTEAFF	TGTGCCTGGAGTCCGTCAACGTCCGGCACTGAAGCTTTCTTT
TRBV2	NA	TRBJ2-5	TRBD2	CASSEMAGGQETQYF	TGTGCCAGCAGTGAGATGGCGGGAGGTCAGGAGACCCAGTACTTC
TRBV28	NA	TRBJ2-4	TRBD2	CASSPLGAGEAKNIQYF	TGTGCCAGCAGCCCCCTTGGAGCGGGAGAAGCCAAAAACATTCAGTACTTC
TRBV10-1	NA	TRBJ2-1	TRBD2	CASSESTSGVYNEQFF	TGCGCCAGCAGTGAGTCGACTAGCGGGGTGTACAATGAGCAGTTCTTC
TRBV6-6	NA	TRBJ1-2	NA	CASSLDTGYTF	TGTGCCAGCAGTCTGGACACTGGCTACACCTTC
TRBV10-3	NA	TRBJ2-1	TRBD2	CAIKLLAAYNEQFF	TGTGCCATCAAACTACTAGCGGCCTACAATGAGCAGTTCTTC
TRBV6-5	NA	TRBJ1-4	NA	CASRRDSKLFF	TGTGCCAGCAGACGCGACAGCAAACTGTTTTTT
TRBV28	few	TRBJ1-4	NA	CASSLDRGREKLFF	TGTGCCAGCAGTTTGGATAGGGGTCGTGAAAAACTGTTTTTT
TRBV28	NA	TRBJ2-1	NA	CASSFPNTYNEQFF	TGTGCCAGCAGTTTCCCCAACACCTACAATGAGCAGTTCTTC
TRBV4-1	NA	TRBJ2-3	TRBD1	CASSQGQGITDTQYF	TGCGCCAGCAGCCAAGGACAGGGAATCACAGATACGCAGTATTTT
TRBV2	few	TRBJ2-1	NA	CASYIAASSYNEQFF	TGTGCCAGCTATATAGCGGCTAGCTCCTACAATGAGCAGTTCTTC
TRBV30	NA	TRBJ2-2	TRBD2	CAWSVARTRITGELFF	TGTGCCTGGAGTGTAGCAAGGACTAGGATAACCGGGGAGCTGTTTTTT
TRBV29-1	NA	TRBJ1-3	NA	CSVELGAGGNTIYF	TGCAGCGTTGAATTGGGGGCAGGGGGAAACACCATATATTTT
TRBV5-6	once	TRBJ2-7	NA	CASKTSGYEQYF	TGTGCCAGCAAGACTAGTGGCTACGAGCAGTACTTC
TRBV5-1	NA	TRBJ1-5	NA	CASSLGTSGQPQHF	TGCGCCAGCAGCCTAGGGACTTCGGGTCAGCCCCAGCATTTT
TRBV21-1	once	TRBJ1-2	NA	CASSAAGQAPYGYTF	TGTGCCAGCAGCGCGGCGGGACAGGCCCCTTATGGCTACACCTTC
TRBV3-1/TRBV3-2	NA	TRBJ1-1	NA	CASSQETGWAFF	TGTGCCAGCAGCCAAGAAACAGGGTGGGCTTTCTTT
TRBV24-1	NA	TRBJ2-1	TRBD1	CATSDATGGAYNEQFF	TGTGCCACCAGTGACGCGACAGGGGGGGCCTACAATGAGCAGTTCTTC
TRBV10-3	few	TRBJ2-7	TRBD1	CAISGPEIHRTGDVYEQYF	TGTGCCATCAGTGGGCCGGAGATACACCGGACAGGGGATGTCTACGAGCAGTACTTC
TRBV11-2	NA	TRBJ1-2	NA	CASSLEGATFYGYTF	TGTGCCAGCAGCTTAGAGGGGGCTACCTTTTATGGCTACACCTTC
TRBV7-2	once	TRBJ2-4	NA	CASSLRVSSAKNIQYF	TGTGCCAGCAGCCTAAGAGTTAGCTCTGCCAAAAACATTCAGTACTTC
TRBV2	few	TRBJ1-1	TRBD1	CARVGQGVTEAFF	TGTGCCAGAGTGGGACAGGGGGTCACTGAAGCTTTCTTT
TRBV11-2	NA	TRBJ2-5	TRBD2	CASSSFGLAGSQETQYF	TGTGCCAGCAGCTCCTTTGGACTAGCGGGGTCCCAAGAGACCCAGTACTTC
TRBV6-5	few	TRBJ2-7	TRBD2	CASTGLAFEQYF	TGTGCCAGCACGGGACTAGCGTTCGAGCAGTACTTC
TRBV5-1	NA	TRBJ2-1	TRBD2	CASSLGLAANEQFF	TGCGCCAGCAGCTTGGGACTAGCGGCCAATGAGCAGTTCTTC
TRBV5-1	NA	TRBJ2-3	NA	CASSLGVTGNTDTQYF	TGCGCCAGCAGCTTGGGGGTCACAGGGAACACAGATACGCAGTATTTT
TRBV9	NA	TRBJ2-3	TRBD2	CASSVGVGGADTQYF	TGTGCCAGCAGCGTAGGGGTCGGGGGGGCAGATACGCAGTATTTT
TRBV7-9	NA	TRBJ2-1	TRBD1	CASSLGTGVTNEQFF	TGTGCCAGCAGCTTAGGGACAGGGGTTACCAATGAGCAGTTCTTC
TRBV20-1	NA	TRBJ2-5	NA	CSASSSLQETQYF	TGCAGTGCTAGTTCTAGCCTACAAGAGACCCAGTACTTC